Below are 32 T cell receptor beta chains sequenced from a single sample in a study of response to subunit inactivated influenza vaccine. Each CDR3 protein is one row after TCRdb ran MiXCR on the RT-PCR reads. The sample includes around 600,000 distinct CDR3 sequences, 11% seen only once; the top ten take 11%. These data also featured in a second study, about T cells expressing NK-cell markers. This second study notes: For TCR beta, cDNA was produced by 5'RACE template switching with UMIs.

This specimen consisted of PBMCs from blood, obtained on the day of vaccination. These receptors originate from a man aged 45-65 years who received an inactivated influenza vaccine.

The chain carries TRBV5-1 and TRBJ2-5; 11 bases agree with TRBD2. Germline-derived CDR1 and CDR2 are SGHRS and YFSETQ. The CDR3 totals 17 residues. V trimming: 4 bases; J trimming: 4 bases; junction bases outside the gene matches: 12. In DNA form, the CDR3 reads TGCGCCAGCAGCCGAACGGGGACTAGCGGAGACAGAGAGACCCAGTACTTC. Encoded protein: CASSRTGTSGDRETQYF.

This clonotype was observed a handful of times. J is TRBJ2-7 and V is TRBV12-3 or TRBV12-4, with TRBD2 matching over 12 bases. This CDR3 has 13 amino acids. After removal of 4 bases from V and 7 bases from J, the junction contained 2 bases not matched to a gene. As DNA, the CDR3 is TGTGCCAGCAGTTCTAGCGGGAGGGGTGAGCAGTACTTC. The encoded protein is CASSSSGRGEQYF.

The chain combines TRBV24-1 with TRBJ2-1; tentative D call: TRBD2 (6 bases). Trimming took off 6 bases at V and 0 bases at J, with 11 bases between the two ends. Germline V gene sequence: CDR1 KGHDR, CDR2 SFDVKD. This CDR3 contains 15 residues. The DNA of the CDR3 is TGTGCCACCAGTCTTTTCGGGGGCTCCTACAATGAGCAGTTCTTC. Protein product: CATSLFGGSYNEQFF.

Remarks on this clonotype: A junction boundary mismatches the germline segment, possibly from a read error. The genes are TRBV7-2 and TRBJ2-7; the D call may be TRBD1 or TRBD2 (5 bases each). This CDR3 is 15 amino acids long. Germline lookup yields CDR1 SGHTA and CDR2 FQGNSA. The CDR3 DNA reads TGTGCCAGCAGCCTAGCCGGGACCGTTGGTTACGAGCAGTACTTC. It encodes CASSLAGTVGYEQYF. The whole variable domain, filled in from reference TRBV7-2 and TRBJ2-7, reads GAGVSQSPSNKVTEKGKDVELRCDPISGHTALYWYRQSLGQGLEFLIYFQGNSAPDKSGLPSDRFSAERTGGSVSTLTIQRTQQEDSAVYLCASSLAGTVGYEQYFGPGTRLTVT.

This clonotype turned up a few times. This chain uses TRBV29-1 with TRBJ2-4, with 8 bases identical to TRBD1. Trimming took 1 base from V and 9 from J; bases not matched to a gene: 5. The germline V gene has CDR1 SQVTM and CDR2 ANQGSEA. This CDR3 region has 13 residues. CDR3: CSVEAGGSGIQYF. As DNA, the CDR3 is TGCAGCGTTGAAGCAGGGGGCAGTGGCATTCAGTACTTC.

The rearrangement uses TRBV6-1 and TRBJ2-5; D perhaps matches TRBD2 (6 bases). The germline CDR1 and CDR2 sequences are MNHNS and SASEGT. This CDR3 contains 14 residues. Trimming took off 6 bases at V and 4 bases at J, with 15 bases between the two ends. The chain's CDR3 is CASRKAGLPETQYF. The CDR3 coding sequence is TGTGCCAGCAGGAAGGCGGGACTCCCAGAGACCCAGTACTTC.

Note on this clonotype: A read error may explain this, as a much larger clone is one base away. The gene calls are TRBV12-3 or TRBV12-4 and TRBJ2-7, with D possibly TRBD1 on 6 matching bases. This CDR3 has 12 amino acids. Deletions cut 4 bases from V and 12 bases from J, with 16 bases between. The CDR3 coding sequence is TGTGCCAGCAGTTCAGAAGGACAGTATGCGTACTTC. It codes for CASSSEGQYAYF.

The J gene is TRBJ2-3, the V gene TRBV29-1, with no clear D. The germline V gene encodes CDR1 SQVTM and CDR2 ANQGSEA. The CDR3 runs to 11 residues. The V end lost 7 bases, the J end lost 6 bases, and 11 bases lay between the germline ends. CDR3 in DNA: TGCAGCGCCAAACATACGGATACGCAGTATTTT. This gives the protein CSAKHTDTQYF.

This clonotype was detected only a few times. The chain links TRBV9 to TRBJ1-2; 10 nucleotides align to TRBD1. V lost 2 bases, J lost 2 bases, and 3 bases stayed unmatched. CDR1 and CDR2 from the germline V gene are SGDLS and YYNGEE. This CDR3 is 15 amino acids long. The CDR3 protein is CASSVAGQGNYGYTF. Written as DNA, the CDR3 is TGTGCCAGCAGCGTGGCGGGACAGGGGAACTATGGCTACACCTTC. Full variable domain (missing parts from reference TRBV9 and TRBJ1-2): DSGVTQTPKHLITATGQRVTLRCSPRSGDLSVYWYQQSLDQGLQFLIQYYNGEERAKGNILERFSAQQFPDLHSELNLSSLELGDSALYFCASSVAGQGNYGYTFGSGTRLTVV.

CDR3 sequence: CASSLREGGYEQYF. In nucleotides, the CDR3 is TGTGCCAGCAGTTTACGGGAGGGCGGCTACGAGCAGTACTTC. This chain connects TRBV27 to TRBJ2-7, with 8 bases lining up with TRBD2. CDR1 MNHEY and CDR2 SMNVEV come from the germline V gene (reference sequence). Trimming cost V 2 bases and J 3 bases; bases outside gene matches: 3. There are 14 residues in the CDR3.

This clonotype was counted a few times. V usage is TRBV6-1 and J usage is TRBJ2-7; D gene ambiguous. Germline lookup yields CDR1 MNHNS and CDR2 SASEGT. The CDR3 totals 13 residues. Trimming left V 8 bases short and J 5 bases short, with 16 bases between. The DNA of the CDR3 is TGTGCCAGCGGTCTCTATGTTTCGAACGAGCAGTACTTC. It codes for CASGLYVSNEQYF.

The sample holds many counts of this clonotype. This rearrangement joins TRBV12-3 or TRBV12-4 to TRBJ2-7; TRBD2 agrees at 10 bases. Trimming cost V 5 bases and J 5 bases; bases outside gene matches: 3. CDR3 length: 13 residues. Here the CDR3 reads CASSLLAGDEQYF. CDR3 DNA: TGTGCCAGCAGTCTGCTAGCGGGAGACGAGCAGTACTTC.

This clonotype was observed a handful of times. The J gene is TRBJ1-1, the V gene TRBV12-3 or TRBV12-4; no definite D call. Trimming removed 6 bases at V and 11 bases at J, with 16 bases between. CDR3 length: 12 amino acids. The CDR3 loop reads CASSLGPVKAFF. The CDR3 DNA follows: TGTGCCAGCAGCCTGGGCCCGGTAAAGGCTTTCTTT.

This clonotype was counted a few times. V gene TRBV20-1 combines with J gene TRBJ2-1; 9 bases align to TRBD2. CDR1 DFQATT and CDR2 SNEGSKA come from the germline V gene (reference sequence). CDR3 length equals 15 residues. Trimming at V came to 0 bases and at J to 7 bases, leaving 7 bases not matched to a gene. The CDR3 DNA follows: TGCAGTGCTAGAGACCTAGCGGGAATTAGGAATGAGCAGTTCTTC. It is translated as CSARDLAGIRNEQFF.

This clonotype came up many times. The rearrangement joins TRBV5-1 to TRBJ2-1; 10 bases are a match to TRBD2. CDR1 is SGHRS and CDR2 is YFSETQ in the germline V gene. J gave up 5 bases and V 0 bases, and 2 bases lay outside the gene matches. CDR3 length: 15 residues. CDR3 protein: CASSLASGGHNEQFF. CDR3 in DNA: TGCGCCAGCAGCTTGGCTAGCGGGGGCCACAATGAGCAGTTCTTC.

The chain carries TRBV6-5 and TRBJ2-4; perhaps TRBD2 as D (7 bases). In germline, CDR1 is MNHEY, CDR2 SVGAGI. The CDR3 spans 15 residues. V dropped 5 bases and J dropped 10 bases, with 21 bases sitting between them. The CDR3 coding sequence is TGTGCCAGCAGTACTGGCGGGAGTGGGGGCAGTATTCAGTACTTC. This encodes CASSTGGSGGSIQYF.

A few counts support this clonotype. The chain joins TRBV20-1 to TRBJ2-3; D may be TRBD2 (5 bases). Germline CDR1 DFQATT, CDR2 SNEGSKA (reference sequence). The V gene lost 1 base and the J gene lost 2 bases, with 10 bases spanning the gap. CDR3 length equals 14 residues. The CDR3 loop is CSARVEGHTDTQYF. The CDR3 DNA sequence: TGCAGTGCTAGAGTTGAGGGCCACACAGATACGCAGTATTTT.

This clonotype was detected a few times. The V and J genes are TRBV7-2 and TRBJ2-5, with 10 bases that match TRBD2. J gave up 2 bases and V 5 bases, and 8 bases lay outside the gene matches. The CDR3 runs 16 residues. Germline CDR1 and CDR2: SGHTA and FQGNSA. For the CDR3, the DNA is TGTGCCAGCAGCCTTTCTAGCGGGGGTCGTCAAGAGACCCAGTACTTC. It yields the protein CASSLSSGGRQETQYF.

This clonotype was observed a handful of times. The genes are TRBV28 and TRBJ2-5, with TRBD2 identical over 7 bases. There are 14 residues in the CDR3. Losses at the gene ends were 6 bases for V and 2 bases for J; bases not matched to a gene: 6. The germline CDR1 and CDR2 sequences are MDHEN and SYDVKM. Here the CDR3 DNA reads TGTGCCAGCAGAACCCCGGGACTACAAGAGACCCAGTACTTC. Amino acids: CASRTPGLQETQYF.

This clonotype was counted between two and nine times. This chain's CDR3 is CASSQDSVAGRGTDTQYF. The CDR3 bases are TGCGCCAGCAGCCAAGATTCGGTAGCGGGCCGGGGCACAGATACGCAGTATTTT. The chain carries TRBV4-3 and TRBJ2-3; 7 bases are a match to TRBD2. This CDR3 is 18 amino acids long. The V segment lost 0 bases and the J segment 1 base; nucleotides outside the gene matches: 10. Germline loops: CDR1 LGHNA, CDR2 YSLEER.

This clonotype appeared once. The CDR3 end shows no conserved phenylalanine or tryptophan, and so a read error is likely. The chain joins TRBV7-2 to TRBJ1-2; D is uncertain. This CDR3 spans 13 amino acids. The ends were cut back, 4 bases at V and 7 bases at J, with 13 bases in the middle. Germline V CDR1 and CDR2: SGHTA, FQGNSA. The CDR3 here is CASSSPRRFGYTV. DNA of the CDR3: TGTGCCAGCAGCTCCCCCCGCAGGTTTGGCTACACCGTC.

CDR3 residues: CSATGTGGTDTQYF. For the CDR3, the DNA is TGCAGTGCTACCGGGACAGGGGGGACAGATACGCAGTATTTT. This rearrangement joins TRBV20-1 to TRBJ2-3, with 11 nucleotides matching TRBD1. Trimming cost V 4 bases and J 3 bases; bases outside gene matches: 3. CDR3 size: 14 residues. The V gene's germline CDR1 is DFQATT and CDR2 SNEGSKA (reference sequence).

This clonotype has just a few counts. The V call is TRBV18, the J call TRBJ2-3; no definite D call. Germline CDR1 and CDR2: KGHSH and LQKENI. The CDR3 has 15 residues. V shed 1 base and J shed 0 bases, with 8 bases lying between them. CDR3 nucleotides: TGTGCCAGCTCACCACGACGGTCTAGCACAGATACGCAGTATTTT. Encoded protein: CASSPRRSSTDTQYF. Using reference TRBV18 and TRBJ2-3 for the parts outside the CDR3, the full variable domain is NAGVMQNPRHLVRRRGQEARLRCSPMKGHSHVYWYRQLPEEGLKFMVYLQKENIIDESGMPKERFSAEFPKEGPSILRIQQVVRGDSAAYFCASSPRRSSTDTQYFGPGTRLTVL.

V is TRBV20-1 and J is TRBJ2-3; 9 positions match TRBD2. The ends lost 6 bases at V and 6 bases at J; junction bases unmatched: 10. There are 14 residues in the CDR3. Germline CDR1 is DFQATT and CDR2 is SNEGSKA (reference sequence). CDR3: CSASGLAYLDTQYF. The CDR3 DNA reads as TGCAGTGCCTCGGGACTAGCATATTTGGATACGCAGTATTTT.

This clonotype was counted only a few times. The J gene is TRBJ2-5, the V gene TRBV5-1; 7 bases are shared with TRBD1. The CDR3 is 16 residues long. Germline CDR1 reads SGHRS; CDR2 reads YFSETQ. Trimming took 1 base from V and 4 from J; bases not matched to a gene: 10. The CDR3, as DNA: TGCGCCAGCAGCTTGTTGGTACAGGGGAACACAGAGACCCAGTACTTC. This codes for CASSLLVQGNTETQYF. The full variable domain, with the rest looked up from reference TRBV5-1 and TRBJ2-5, is KAGVTQTPRYLIKTRGQQVTLSCSPISGHRSVSWYQQTPGQGLQFLFEYFSETQRNKGNFPGRFSGRQFSNSRSEMNVSTLELGDSALYLCASSLLVQGNTETQYFGPGTRLLVL.

This clonotype has just a few counts. The rearrangement joins TRBV18 to TRBJ1-4; the match to TRBD1 covers 9 bases. The length of the CDR3 is 15 residues. V dropped 3 bases and J dropped 7; count of bases not matched to a gene: 6. The germline gives CDR1 KGHSH, CDR2 LQKENI. The CDR3 protein is CASSPGQGRVEKLFF. The CDR3 coding sequence is TGTGCCAGCTCACCGGGACAGGGCCGAGTTGAAAAACTGTTTTTT.

This clonotype has only a few counts. The chain combines TRBV20-1 with TRBJ2-6; TRBD2 is a possible D gene (7 bases). The CDR3 contains 17 residues. CDR1 is DFQATT and CDR2 is SNEGSKA in the germline V gene (reference sequence). The V end was cut by 1 base, the J end by 0 bases, with 13 bases between. The CDR3 spells CSARGGRGISGANVLTF. The DNA of the CDR3 is TGCAGTGCTAGAGGGGGGCGGGGGATCTCTGGGGCCAACGTCCTGACTTTC.

This clonotype was seen more than once but under ten times. This chain joins TRBV7-2 and TRBJ2-2, with 8 nucleotides matching TRBD2. The germline V gene encodes CDR1 SGHTA and CDR2 FQGNSA. J was trimmed by 5 bases and V by 4 bases; bases with no gene match: 6. This CDR3 comprises 15 residues. DNA of the CDR3: TGTGCCAGCAGCTCCCCGGGGGGGGGAACCGGGGAGCTGTTTTTT. Protein product: CASSSPGGGTGELFF.

The V and J genes are TRBV7-2 and TRBJ2-1, with a possible D match to TRBD2 (6 bases). CDR3 length: 13 amino acids. Germline V CDR1 and CDR2: SGHTA, FQGNSA. Trimming took off 3 bases at V and 8 bases at J, with 11 bases between the two ends. The chain's CDR3 is CASSFRRADEQFF. As DNA, the CDR3 is TGTGCCAGCAGCTTTCGGAGGGCCGATGAGCAGTTCTTC.

CDR3 residues: CASSEYTEAFF. The CDR3 DNA sequence: TGTGCCAGCAGTGAGTACACTGAAGCTTTCTTT. The J gene is TRBJ1-1, the V gene TRBV25-1, with D hard to call. This CDR3 has 11 amino acids. V was clipped by 3 bases and J by 3 bases, with 2 bases between them. Germline loops: CDR1 MGHDK, CDR2 SYGVNS.

The gene calls are TRBV5-1 and TRBJ2-7; no definite D call. The CDR3 is 14 amino acids. V was cut by 0 bases and J by 5 bases, with 12 bases left in between. In germline, CDR1 is SGHRS, CDR2 YFSETQ. The CDR3, as DNA: TGCGCCAGCAGCTTGGCCCAAGGGTTCCACGAGCAGTACTTC. Its protein product is CASSLAQGFHEQYF.

This clonotype has just a few counts. The chain joins TRBV5-1 to TRBJ2-7; 8 bases are shared with TRBD2. Germline assignment: CDR1 SGHRS and CDR2 YFSETQ. This CDR3 comprises 15 residues. V shed 4 bases, J shed 0 bases, and the junction held 6 bases outside the gene matches. For the CDR3, the DNA is TGCGCCAGCAGCCCAAGGACTAGCTTCTCCTACGAGCAGTACTTC. It specifies CASSPRTSFSYEQYF.